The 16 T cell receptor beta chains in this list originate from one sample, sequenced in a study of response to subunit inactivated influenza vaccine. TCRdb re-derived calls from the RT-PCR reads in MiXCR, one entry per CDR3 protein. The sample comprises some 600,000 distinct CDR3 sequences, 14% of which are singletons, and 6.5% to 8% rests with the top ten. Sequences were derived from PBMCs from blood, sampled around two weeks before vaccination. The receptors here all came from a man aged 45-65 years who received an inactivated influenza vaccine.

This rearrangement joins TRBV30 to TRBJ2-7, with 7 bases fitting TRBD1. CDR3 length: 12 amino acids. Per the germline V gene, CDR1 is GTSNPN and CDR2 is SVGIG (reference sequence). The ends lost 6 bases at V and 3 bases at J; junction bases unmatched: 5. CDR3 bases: TGTGCCTGCCACAGGGGATTCTACGAGCAGTACTTC. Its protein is CACHRGFYEQYF. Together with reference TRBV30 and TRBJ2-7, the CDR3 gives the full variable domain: SQTIHQWPATLVQPVGSPLSLECTVEGTSNPNLYWYRQAAGRGLQLLFYSVGIGQISSEVPQNLSASRPQDRQFILSSKKLLLSDSGFYLCACHRGFYEQYFGPGTRLTVT.

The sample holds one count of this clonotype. In nucleotides, the CDR3 is TGTGCCAGCAGCCCTAGTCCGGGACAGGGGGAAGTAGGCTACACCTTC. It specifies CASSPSPGQGEVGYTF. This chain joins TRBV7-6 and TRBJ1-2; 11 nucleotides agree with TRBD1. The V gene end was trimmed by 5 bases and the J gene end by 8 bases; junction bases not matched to a gene: 13. Germline assignment: CDR1 SGHVS and CDR2 FNYEAQ. CDR3 length: 16 residues.

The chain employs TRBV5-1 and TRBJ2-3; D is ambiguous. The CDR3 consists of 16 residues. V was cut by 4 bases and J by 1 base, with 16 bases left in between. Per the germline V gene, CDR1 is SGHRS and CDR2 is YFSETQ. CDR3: CASSTSPRLGTDTQYF. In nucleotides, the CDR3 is TGCGCCAGCAGCACCAGCCCCCGACTGGGCACAGATACGCAGTATTTT.

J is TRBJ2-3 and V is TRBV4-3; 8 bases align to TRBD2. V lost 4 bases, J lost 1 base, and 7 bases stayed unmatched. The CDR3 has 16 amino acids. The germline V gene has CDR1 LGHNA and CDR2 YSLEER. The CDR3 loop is CASSPYPGGRTDTQYF. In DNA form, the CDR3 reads TGCGCCAGCAGCCCTTACCCGGGGGGGCGCACAGATACGCAGTATTTT.

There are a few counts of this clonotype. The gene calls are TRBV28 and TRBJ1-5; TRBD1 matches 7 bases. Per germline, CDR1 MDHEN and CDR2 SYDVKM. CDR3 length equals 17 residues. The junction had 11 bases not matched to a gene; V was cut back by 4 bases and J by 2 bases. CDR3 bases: TGTGCCAGCAGTTCCTCGGAGCAGGGGGTTGGCAATCAGCCCCAGCATTTT. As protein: CASSSSEQGVGNQPQHF.

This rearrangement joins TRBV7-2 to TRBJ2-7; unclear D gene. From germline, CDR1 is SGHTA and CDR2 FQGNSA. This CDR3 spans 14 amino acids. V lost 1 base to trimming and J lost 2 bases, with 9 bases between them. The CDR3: CASSLVVLPYEQYF. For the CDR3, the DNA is TGTGCCAGCAGCTTAGTCGTCCTCCCCTACGAGCAGTACTTC.

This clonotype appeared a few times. The CDR3 reads CASSFGSYYEQYF. The CDR3 nucleotides are TGTGCCAGCAGCTTTGGCAGCTACTACGAGCAGTACTTC. This rearrangement joins TRBV7-2 to TRBJ2-7, with unresolved D. V dropped 3 bases and J dropped 3 bases, with 9 bases sitting between them. This CDR3 comprises 13 residues. Germline V gene lookup returns CDR1 SGHTA and CDR2 FQGNSA.

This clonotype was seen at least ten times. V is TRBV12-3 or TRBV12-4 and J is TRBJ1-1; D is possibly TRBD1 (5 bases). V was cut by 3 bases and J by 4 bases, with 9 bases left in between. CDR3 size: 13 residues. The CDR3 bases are TGTGCCAGCAGTTTTCAGGGTCGCACTGAAGCTTTCTTT. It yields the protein CASSFQGRTEAFF.

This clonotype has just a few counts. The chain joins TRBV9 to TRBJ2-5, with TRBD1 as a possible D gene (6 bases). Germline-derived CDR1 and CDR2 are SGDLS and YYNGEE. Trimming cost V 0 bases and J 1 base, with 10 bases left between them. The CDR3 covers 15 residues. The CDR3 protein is CASSVGGRLQETQYF. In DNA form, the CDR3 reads TGTGCCAGCAGCGTAGGGGGGCGCCTCCAAGAGACCCAGTACTTC.

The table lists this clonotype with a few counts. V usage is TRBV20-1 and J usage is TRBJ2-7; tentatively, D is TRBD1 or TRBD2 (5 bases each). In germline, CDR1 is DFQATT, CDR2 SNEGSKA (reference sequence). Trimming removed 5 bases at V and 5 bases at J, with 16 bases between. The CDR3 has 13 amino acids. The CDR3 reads CSAPGPTRNEQYF. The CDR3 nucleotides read TGCAGTGCTCCGGGACCGACGAGGAACGAGCAGTACTTC.

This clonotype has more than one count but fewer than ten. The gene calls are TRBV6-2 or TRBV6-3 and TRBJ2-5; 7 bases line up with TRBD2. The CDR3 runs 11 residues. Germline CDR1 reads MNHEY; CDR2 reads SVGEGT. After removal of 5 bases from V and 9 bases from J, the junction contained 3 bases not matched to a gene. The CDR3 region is CASSAAGAQYF. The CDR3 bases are TGTGCCAGCAGTGCGGCGGGGGCCCAGTACTTC.

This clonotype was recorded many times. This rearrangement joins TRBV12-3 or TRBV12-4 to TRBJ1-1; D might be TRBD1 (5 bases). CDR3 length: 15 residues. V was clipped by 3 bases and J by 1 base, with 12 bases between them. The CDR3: CASSFGTGGNTEAFF. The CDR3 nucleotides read TGTGCCAGCAGTTTTGGGACCGGGGGGAACACTGAAGCTTTCTTT.

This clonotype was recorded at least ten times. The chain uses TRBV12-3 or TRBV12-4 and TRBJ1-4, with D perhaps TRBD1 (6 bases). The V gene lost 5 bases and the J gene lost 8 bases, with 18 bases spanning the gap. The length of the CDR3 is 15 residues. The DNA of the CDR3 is TGTGCCAGCAGTCCCGCGGGGGCGCTATGGGAAAAACTGTTTTTT. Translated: CASSPAGALWEKLFF.

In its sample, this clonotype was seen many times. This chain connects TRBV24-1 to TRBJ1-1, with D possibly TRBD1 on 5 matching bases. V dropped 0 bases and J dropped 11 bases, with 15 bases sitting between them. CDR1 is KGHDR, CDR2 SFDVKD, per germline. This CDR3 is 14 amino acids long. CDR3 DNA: TGTGCCACCAGTGATTTGCAGGGAATAACGGGGGCTTTCTTT. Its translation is CATSDLQGITGAFF.

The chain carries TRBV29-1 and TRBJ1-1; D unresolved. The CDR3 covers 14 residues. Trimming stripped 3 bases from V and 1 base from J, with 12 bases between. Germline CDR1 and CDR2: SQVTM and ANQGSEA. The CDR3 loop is CSVDLQHGNTEAFF. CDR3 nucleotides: TGCAGCGTTGATCTCCAGCACGGGAACACTGAAGCTTTCTTT. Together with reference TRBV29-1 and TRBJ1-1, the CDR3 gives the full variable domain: SAVISQKPSRDICQRGTSLTIQCQVDSQVTMMFWYRQQPGQSLTLIATANQGSEATYESGFVIDKFPISRPNLTFSTLTVSNMSPEDSSIYLCSVDLQHGNTEAFFGQGTRLTVV.

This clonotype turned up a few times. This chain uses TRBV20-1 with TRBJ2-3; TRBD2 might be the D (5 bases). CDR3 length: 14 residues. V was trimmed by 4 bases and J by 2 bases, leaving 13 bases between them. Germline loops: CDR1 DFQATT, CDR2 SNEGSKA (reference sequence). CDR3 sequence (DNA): TGCAGTGCTATTAAGAGGGCTCCCACAGATACGCAGTATTTT. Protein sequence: CSAIKRAPTDTQYF.